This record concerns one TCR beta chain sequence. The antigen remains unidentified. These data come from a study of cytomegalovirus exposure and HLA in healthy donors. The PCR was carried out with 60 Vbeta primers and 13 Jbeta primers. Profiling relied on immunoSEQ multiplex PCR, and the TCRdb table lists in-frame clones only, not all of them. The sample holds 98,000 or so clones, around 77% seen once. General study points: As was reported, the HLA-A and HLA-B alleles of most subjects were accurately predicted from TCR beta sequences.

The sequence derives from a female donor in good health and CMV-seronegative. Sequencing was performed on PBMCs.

The DNA of the CDR3 is TGTGCCTGGAGACCCACAGGGGCCCTGGGAGGCGAGCAGTACTTC. It translates to CAWRPTGALGGEQYF. V is TRBV30 and J is TRBJ2-7, with D tentatively TRBD1 (7 bases). V was pared by 3 bases and J by 6 bases, with 21 bases between. Germline V gene lookup returns CDR1 GTSNPN and CDR2 SVGIG (reference sequence). The CDR3 covers 15 residues.